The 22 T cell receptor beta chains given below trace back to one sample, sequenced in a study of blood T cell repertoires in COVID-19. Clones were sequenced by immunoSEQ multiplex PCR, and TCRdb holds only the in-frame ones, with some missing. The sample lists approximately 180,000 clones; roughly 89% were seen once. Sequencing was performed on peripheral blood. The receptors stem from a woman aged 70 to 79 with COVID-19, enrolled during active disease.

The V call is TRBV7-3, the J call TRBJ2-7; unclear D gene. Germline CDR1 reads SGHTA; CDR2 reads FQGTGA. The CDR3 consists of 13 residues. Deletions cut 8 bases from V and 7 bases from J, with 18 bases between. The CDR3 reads CASSREAPGEQYF. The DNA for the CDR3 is TGTGCCAGCTCTCGAGAGGCCCCTGGGGAGCAGTACTTC.

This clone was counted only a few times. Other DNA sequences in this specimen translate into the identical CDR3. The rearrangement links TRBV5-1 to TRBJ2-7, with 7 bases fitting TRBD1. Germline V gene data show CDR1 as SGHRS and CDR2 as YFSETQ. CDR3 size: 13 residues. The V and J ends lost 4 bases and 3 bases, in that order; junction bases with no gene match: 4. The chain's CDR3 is CASSLGTVYEQYF. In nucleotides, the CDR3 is TGCGCCAGCAGCCTGGGGACAGTCTACGAGCAGTACTTC.

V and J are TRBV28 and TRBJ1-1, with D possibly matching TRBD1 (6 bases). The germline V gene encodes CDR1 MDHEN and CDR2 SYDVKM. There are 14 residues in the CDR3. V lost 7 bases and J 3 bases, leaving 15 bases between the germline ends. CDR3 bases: TGTGCCAGCACATCTGGGGGCTTGGACACTGAAGCTTTCTTT. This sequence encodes CASTSGGLDTEAFF.

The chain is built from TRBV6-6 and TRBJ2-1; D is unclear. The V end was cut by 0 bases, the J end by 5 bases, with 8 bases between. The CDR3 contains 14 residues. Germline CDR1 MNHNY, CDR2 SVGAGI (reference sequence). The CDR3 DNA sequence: TGTGCCAGCAGTTACTCGAATCGAGACAATGAGCAGTTCTTC. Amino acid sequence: CASSYSNRDNEQFF.

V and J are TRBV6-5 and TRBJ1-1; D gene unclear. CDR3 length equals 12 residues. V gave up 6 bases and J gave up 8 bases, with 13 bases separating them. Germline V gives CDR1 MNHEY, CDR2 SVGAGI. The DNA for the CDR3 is TGTGCCAGCAGACCTACAGCCAGCGAAGCTTTCTTT. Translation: CASRPTASEAFF.

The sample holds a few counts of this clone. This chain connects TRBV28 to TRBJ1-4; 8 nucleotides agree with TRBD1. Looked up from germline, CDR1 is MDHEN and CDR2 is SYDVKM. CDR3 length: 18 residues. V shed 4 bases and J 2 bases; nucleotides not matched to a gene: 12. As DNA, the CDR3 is TGTGCCAGCAGTTCGCAGGGGGCTTTAATTCTGACTAATGAAAAACTGTTTTTT. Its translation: CASSSQGALILTNEKLFF.

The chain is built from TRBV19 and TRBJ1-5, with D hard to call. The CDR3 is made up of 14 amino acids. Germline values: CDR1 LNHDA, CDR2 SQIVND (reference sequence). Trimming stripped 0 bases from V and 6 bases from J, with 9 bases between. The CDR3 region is CASSIDHRSQPQHF. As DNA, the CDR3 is TGTGCCAGTAGTATAGATCACCGGAGTCAGCCCCAGCATTTT.

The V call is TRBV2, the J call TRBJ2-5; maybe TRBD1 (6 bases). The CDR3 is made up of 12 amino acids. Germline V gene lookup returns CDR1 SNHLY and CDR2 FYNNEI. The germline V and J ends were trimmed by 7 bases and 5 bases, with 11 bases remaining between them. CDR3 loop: CASKGHVETQYF. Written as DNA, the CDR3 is TGTGCCAGCAAGGGACATGTGGAGACCCAGTACTTC. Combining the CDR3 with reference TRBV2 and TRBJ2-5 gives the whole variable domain EPEVTQTPSHQVTQMGQEVILRCVPISNHLYFYWYRQILGQKVEFLVSFYNNEISEKSEIFDDQFSVERPDGSNFTLKIRSTKLEDSAMYFCASKGHVETQYFGPGTRLLVL.

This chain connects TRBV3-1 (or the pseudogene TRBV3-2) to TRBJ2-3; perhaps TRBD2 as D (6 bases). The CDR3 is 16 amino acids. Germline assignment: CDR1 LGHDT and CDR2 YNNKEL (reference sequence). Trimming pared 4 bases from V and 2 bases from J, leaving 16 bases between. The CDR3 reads CASSLPSSGLTDTQYF. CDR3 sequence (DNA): TGTGCCAGCAGCCTACCTAGTAGCGGCCTCACAGATACGCAGTATTTT.

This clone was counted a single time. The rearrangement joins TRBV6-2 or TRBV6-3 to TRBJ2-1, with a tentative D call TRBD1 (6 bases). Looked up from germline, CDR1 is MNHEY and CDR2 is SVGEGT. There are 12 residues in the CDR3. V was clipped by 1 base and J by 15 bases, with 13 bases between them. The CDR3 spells CASSYYRGSGFF. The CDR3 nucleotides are TGTGCCAGCAGTTACTATAGGGGGTCTGGGTTCTTC.

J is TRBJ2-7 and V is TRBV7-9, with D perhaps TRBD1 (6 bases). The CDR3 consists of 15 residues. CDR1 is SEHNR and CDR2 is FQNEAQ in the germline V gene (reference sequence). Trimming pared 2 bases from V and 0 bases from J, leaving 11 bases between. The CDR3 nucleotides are TGTGCCAGCAGCTTATCACAGGGAAGCTCCTACGAGCAGTACTTC. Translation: CASSLSQGSSYEQYF.

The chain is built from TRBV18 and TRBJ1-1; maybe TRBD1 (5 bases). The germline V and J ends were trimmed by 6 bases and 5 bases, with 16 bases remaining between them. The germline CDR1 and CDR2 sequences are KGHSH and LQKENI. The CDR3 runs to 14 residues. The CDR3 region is CASSQGGEWTEAFF. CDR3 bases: TGTGCCAGCTCCCAGGGAGGTGAGTGGACTGAAGCTTTCTTT.

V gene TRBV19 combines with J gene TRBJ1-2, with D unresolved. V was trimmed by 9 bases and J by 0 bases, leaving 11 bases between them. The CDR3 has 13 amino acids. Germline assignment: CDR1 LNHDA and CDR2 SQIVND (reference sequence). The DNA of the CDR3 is TGTGCCAGCCGACACATAGCTAACTATGGCTACACCTTC. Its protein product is CASRHIANYGYTF. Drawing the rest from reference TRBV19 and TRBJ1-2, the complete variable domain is DGGITQSPKYLFRKEGQNVTLSCEQNLNHDAMYWYRQDPGQGLRLIYYSQIVNDFQKGDIAEGYSVSREKKESFPLTVTSAQKNPTAFYLCASRHIANYGYTFGSGTRLTVV.

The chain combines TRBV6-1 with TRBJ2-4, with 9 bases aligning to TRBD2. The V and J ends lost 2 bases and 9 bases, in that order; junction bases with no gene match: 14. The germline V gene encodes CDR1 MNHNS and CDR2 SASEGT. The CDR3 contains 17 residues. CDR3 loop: CASSESSGRISLGIQYF. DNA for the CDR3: TGTGCCAGCAGTGAAAGTAGCGGGAGAATTTCTCTGGGCATTCAGTACTTC.

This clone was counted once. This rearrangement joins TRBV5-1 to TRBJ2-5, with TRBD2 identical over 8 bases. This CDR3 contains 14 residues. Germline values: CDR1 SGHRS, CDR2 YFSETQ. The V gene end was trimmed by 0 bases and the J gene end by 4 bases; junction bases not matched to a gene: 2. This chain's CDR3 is CASSLGAGAETQYF. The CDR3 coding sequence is TGCGCCAGCAGCTTGGGAGCGGGAGCAGAGACCCAGTACTTC.

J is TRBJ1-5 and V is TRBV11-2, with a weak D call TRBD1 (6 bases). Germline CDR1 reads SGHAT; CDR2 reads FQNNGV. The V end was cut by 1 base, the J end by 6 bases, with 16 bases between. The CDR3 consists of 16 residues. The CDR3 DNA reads TGTGCCAGCAGCTTAGGCCCGGGGGGCGGAGGTCAGCCCCAGCATTTT. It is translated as CASSLGPGGGGQPQHF.

Here the CDR3 DNA reads TGTGCCAGTAGACGGACAGGGAATGCTCAGCCCCAGCATTTT. Protein sequence: CASRRTGNAQPQHF. The chain joins TRBV19 to TRBJ1-5, with TRBD1 matching over 8 bases. CDR3 length: 14 amino acids. Germline loops: CDR1 LNHDA, CDR2 SQIVND (reference sequence). The J segment lost 6 bases and the V segment lost 6 bases, leaving 7 bases of the junction unmatched.

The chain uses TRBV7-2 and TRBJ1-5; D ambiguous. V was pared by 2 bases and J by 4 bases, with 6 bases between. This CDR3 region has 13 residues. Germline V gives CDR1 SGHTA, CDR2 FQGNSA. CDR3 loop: CASSLHINQPQHF. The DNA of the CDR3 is TGTGCCAGCAGCTTACACATAAATCAGCCCCAGCATTTT. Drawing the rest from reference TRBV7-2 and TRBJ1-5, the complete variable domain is GAGVSQSPSNKVTEKGKDVELRCDPISGHTALYWYRQSLGQGLEFLIYFQGNSAPDKSGLPSDRFSAERTGGSVSTLTIQRTQQEDSAVYLCASSLHINQPQHFGDGTRLSIL.

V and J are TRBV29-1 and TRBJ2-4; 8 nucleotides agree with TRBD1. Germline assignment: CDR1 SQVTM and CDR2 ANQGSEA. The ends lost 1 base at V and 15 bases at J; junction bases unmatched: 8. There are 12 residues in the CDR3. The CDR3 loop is CSVEGSGGGVYF. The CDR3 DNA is TGCAGCGTTGAAGGATCAGGGGGCGGAGTGTACTTC.

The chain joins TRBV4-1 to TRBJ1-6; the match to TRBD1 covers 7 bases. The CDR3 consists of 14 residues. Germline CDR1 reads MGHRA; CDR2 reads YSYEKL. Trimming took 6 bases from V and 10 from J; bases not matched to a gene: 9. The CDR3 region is CASRPTGWRSPLHF. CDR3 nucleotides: TGCGCCAGCAGACCGACAGGGTGGAGATCACCCCTCCACTTT.

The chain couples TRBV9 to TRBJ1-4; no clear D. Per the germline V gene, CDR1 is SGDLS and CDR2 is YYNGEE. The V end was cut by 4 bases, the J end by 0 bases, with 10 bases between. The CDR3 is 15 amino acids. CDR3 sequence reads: CASSSRGATNEKLFF. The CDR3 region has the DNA TGTGCCAGCAGCAGCCGGGGAGCAACTAATGAAAAACTGTTTTTT.

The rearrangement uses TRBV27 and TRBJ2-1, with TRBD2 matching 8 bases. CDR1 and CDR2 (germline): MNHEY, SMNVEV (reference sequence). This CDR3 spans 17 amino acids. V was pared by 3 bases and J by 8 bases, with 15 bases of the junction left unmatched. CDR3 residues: CASSFSTSGMKGDEQFF. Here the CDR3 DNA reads TGTGCCAGCAGTTTCAGTACTAGCGGAATGAAAGGGGATGAGCAGTTCTTC.